Included here is one TCR beta chain sequence, with context. Its antigen remains unidentified. This sample is drawn from a study of early T cells in non-severe SARS-CoV-2 infection. Study-level background: Whole-blood bulk RNA, unsorted, was sequenced, and chains were unpaired. The study's findings and limits: VDJdb matching, biased toward anti-spike CD8 responses, missed private and CD4 specificities.

Attachment of unique molecular identifiers was made to individual cDNA molecules. MiXCR, applied by TCRdb to the 5' RACE reads, yields one record per CDR3 protein. The table shows about 40,000 distinct CDR3 sequences, with roughly 5% occurring only once. The V and J ends lost 6 bases and 4 bases respectively, with 10 bases between them. CDR3 length: 13 amino acids. The chain employs TRBV12-3 or TRBV12-4 and TRBJ1-5, with a weak D call TRBD1 (5 bases). The sequence was obtained from an adult who was a healthcare worker with PCR-confirmed SARS-CoV-2 infection or an uninfected control (not recorded which). The sequenced sample was whole blood. This CDR3 is CASRGTGNQPQHF. The CDR3 bases are TGTGCCAGCAGGGGGACGGGGAATCAGCCCCAGCATTTT.